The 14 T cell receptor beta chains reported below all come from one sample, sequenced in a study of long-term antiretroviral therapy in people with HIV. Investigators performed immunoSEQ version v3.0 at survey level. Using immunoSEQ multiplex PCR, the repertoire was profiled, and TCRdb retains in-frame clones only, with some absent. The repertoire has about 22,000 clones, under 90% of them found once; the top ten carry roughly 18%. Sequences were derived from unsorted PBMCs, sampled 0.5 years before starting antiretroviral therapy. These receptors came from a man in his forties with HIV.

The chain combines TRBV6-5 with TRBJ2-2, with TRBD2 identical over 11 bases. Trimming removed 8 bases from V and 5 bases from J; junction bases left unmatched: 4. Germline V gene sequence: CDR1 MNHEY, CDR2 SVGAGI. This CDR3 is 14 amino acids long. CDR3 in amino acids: CASVRLAGTGELFF. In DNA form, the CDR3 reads TGTGCCAGCGTAAGACTAGCGGGGACCGGGGAGCTGTTTTTT.

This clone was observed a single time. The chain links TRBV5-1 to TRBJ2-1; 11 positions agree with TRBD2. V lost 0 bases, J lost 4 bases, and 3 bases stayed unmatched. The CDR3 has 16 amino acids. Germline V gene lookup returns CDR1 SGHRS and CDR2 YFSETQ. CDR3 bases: TGCGCCAGCAGCTTGGCCCCTAGCGGGGGGTACAATGAGCAGTTCTTC. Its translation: CASSLAPSGGYNEQFF.

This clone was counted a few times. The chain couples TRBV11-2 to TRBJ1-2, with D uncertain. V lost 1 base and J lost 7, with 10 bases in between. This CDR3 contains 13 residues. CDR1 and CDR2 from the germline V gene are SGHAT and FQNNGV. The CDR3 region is CASSLGQYGGYTF. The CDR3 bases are TGTGCCAGCAGCTTAGGGCAGTACGGTGGCTACACCTTC.

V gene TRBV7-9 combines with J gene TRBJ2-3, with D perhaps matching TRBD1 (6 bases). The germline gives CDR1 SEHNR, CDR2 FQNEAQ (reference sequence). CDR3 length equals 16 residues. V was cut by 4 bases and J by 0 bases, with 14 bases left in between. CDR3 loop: CASSYVTGSSTDTQYF. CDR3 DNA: TGTGCCAGCAGCTACGTAACAGGGTCTAGCACAGATACGCAGTATTTT.

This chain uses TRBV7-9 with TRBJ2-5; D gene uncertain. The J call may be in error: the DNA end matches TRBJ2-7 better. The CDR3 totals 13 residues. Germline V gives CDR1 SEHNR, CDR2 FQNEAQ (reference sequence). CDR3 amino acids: CASSLDESYEQYF. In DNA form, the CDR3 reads TGTGCCAGCAGCTTGGACGAGTCCTACGAGCAGTACTTC.

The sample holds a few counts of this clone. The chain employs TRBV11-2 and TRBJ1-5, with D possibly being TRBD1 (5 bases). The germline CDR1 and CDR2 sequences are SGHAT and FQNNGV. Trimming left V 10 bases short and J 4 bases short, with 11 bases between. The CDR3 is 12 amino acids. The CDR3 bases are TGTGCCAACCGACAGAGTAATCAGCCCCAGCATTTT. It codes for CANRQSNQPQHF.

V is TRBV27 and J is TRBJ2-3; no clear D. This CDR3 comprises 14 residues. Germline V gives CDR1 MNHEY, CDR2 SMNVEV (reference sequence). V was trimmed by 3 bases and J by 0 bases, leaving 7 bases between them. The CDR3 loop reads CASSLYYSTDTQYF. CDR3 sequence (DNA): TGTGCCAGCAGTTTGTACTATAGCACAGATACGCAGTATTTT.

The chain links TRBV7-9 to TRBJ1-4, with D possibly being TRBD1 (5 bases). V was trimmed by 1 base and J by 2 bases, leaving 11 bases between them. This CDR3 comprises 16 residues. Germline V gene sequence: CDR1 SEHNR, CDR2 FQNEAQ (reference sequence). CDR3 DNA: TGTGCCAGCAGCTTAGGGGAAGGGGTCACTAATGAAAAACTGTTTTTT. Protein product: CASSLGEGVTNEKLFF.

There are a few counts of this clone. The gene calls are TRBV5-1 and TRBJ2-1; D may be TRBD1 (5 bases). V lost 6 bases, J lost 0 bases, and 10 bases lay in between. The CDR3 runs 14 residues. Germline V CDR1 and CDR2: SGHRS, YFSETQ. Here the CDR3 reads CASNSGFSYNEQFF. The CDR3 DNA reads TGCGCCAGCAACTCAGGGTTCTCCTACAATGAGCAGTTCTTC.

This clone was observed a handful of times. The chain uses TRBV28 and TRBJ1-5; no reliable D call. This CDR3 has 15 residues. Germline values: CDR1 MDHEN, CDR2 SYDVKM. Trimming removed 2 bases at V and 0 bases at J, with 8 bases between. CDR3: CASSLLPYSNQPQHF. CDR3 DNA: TGTGCCAGCAGTTTACTCCCCTATAGCAATCAGCCCCAGCATTTT.

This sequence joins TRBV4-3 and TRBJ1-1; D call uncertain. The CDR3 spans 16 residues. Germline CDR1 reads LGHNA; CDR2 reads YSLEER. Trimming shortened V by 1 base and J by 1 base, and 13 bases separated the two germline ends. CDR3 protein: CASSQAVRFANTEAFF. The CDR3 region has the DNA TGCGCCAGCAGCCAAGCGGTTCGGTTCGCGAACACTGAAGCTTTCTTT.

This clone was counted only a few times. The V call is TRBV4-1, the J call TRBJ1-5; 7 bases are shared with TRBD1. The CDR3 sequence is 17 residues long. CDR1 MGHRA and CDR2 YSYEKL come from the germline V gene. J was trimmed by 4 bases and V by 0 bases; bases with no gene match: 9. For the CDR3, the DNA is TGCGCCAGCAGCCAAGAAGGGACAGTTGTTGTTAATCAGCCCCAGCATTTT. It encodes CASSQEGTVVVNQPQHF.

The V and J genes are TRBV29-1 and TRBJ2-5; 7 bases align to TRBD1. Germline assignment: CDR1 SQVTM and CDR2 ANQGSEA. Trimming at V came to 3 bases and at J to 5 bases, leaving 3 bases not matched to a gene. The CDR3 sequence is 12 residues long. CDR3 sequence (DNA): TGCAGCGTTGACAAGGGGGCTGAGACCCAGTACTTC. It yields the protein CSVDKGAETQYF. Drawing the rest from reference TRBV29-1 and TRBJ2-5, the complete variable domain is SAVISQKPSRDICQRGTSLTIQCQVDSQVTMMFWYRQQPGQSLTLIATANQGSEATYESGFVIDKFPISRPNLTFSTLTVSNMSPEDSSIYLCSVDKGAETQYFGPGTRLLVL.

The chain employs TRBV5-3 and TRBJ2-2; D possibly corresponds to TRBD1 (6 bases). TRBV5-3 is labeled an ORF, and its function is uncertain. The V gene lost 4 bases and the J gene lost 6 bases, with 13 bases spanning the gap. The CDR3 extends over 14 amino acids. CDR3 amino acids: CARSSRQVPGELFF. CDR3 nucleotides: TGTGCCAGAAGCAGTCGACAGGTTCCCGGGGAGCTGTTTTTT.